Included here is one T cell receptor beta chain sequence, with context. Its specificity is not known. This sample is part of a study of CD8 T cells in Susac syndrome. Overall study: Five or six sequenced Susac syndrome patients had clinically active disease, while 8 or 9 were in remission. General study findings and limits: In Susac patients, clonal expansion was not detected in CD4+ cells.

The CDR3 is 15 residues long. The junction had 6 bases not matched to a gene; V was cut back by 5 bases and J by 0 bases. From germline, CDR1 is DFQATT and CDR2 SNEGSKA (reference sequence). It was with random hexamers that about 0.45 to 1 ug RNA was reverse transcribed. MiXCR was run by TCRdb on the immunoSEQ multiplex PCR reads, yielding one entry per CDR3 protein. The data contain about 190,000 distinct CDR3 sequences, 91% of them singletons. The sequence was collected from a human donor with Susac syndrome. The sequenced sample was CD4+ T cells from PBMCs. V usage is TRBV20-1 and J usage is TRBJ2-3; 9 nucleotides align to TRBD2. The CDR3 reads CSARGLASSTDTQYF. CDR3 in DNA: TGCAGTGCTCGGGGACTAGCAAGTAGCACAGATACGCAGTATTTT.